The next 30 T cell receptor beta chains were all read from a single sample in a study of T cells after yellow fever vaccination. TCRdb re-derived calls from the 5' RACE reads in MiXCR, one entry per CDR3 protein. The repertoire has about 510,000 distinct CDR3 sequences, 21% of them found once; the top ten carry about 17%. The specimen comprised PBMCs, sampled roughly 20 days after the first yellow fever vaccination. The receptors come from a man aged 18 to 29 who received the YFV17D yellow fever vaccine.

This clonotype has just a few counts. This chain uses TRBV7-3 with TRBJ1-1; 9 bases fit TRBD1. There are 15 residues in the CDR3. J was trimmed by 5 bases and V by 5 bases; bases with no gene match: 9. Germline V gives CDR1 SGHTA, CDR2 FQGTGA. For the CDR3, the DNA is TGTGCCAGCAGCGCTATGACAGGGGGTCAGACTGAAGCTTTCTTT. As protein: CASSAMTGGQTEAFF.

The genes are TRBV7-9 and TRBJ2-2; D gene ambiguous. CDR3 size: 13 residues. Trimming left V 5 bases short and J 2 bases short, with 6 bases between. CDR1 and CDR2 from the germline V gene are SEHNR and FQNEAQ (reference sequence). The CDR3 DNA reads TGTGCCAGCAGCGAGATAAACACCGGGGAGCTGTTTTTT. This gives the protein CASSEINTGELFF.

The chain employs TRBV6-4 and TRBJ2-3, with D unclear. V lost 3 bases, J lost 0 bases, and 7 bases lay in between. From germline, CDR1 is MRHNA and CDR2 SNTAGT. This CDR3 is built from 14 residues. In DNA form, the CDR3 reads TGTGCCAGCAGTGAACTGGGGAGCACAGATACGCAGTATTTT. Amino acid sequence: CASSELGSTDTQYF.

This clonotype was observed a few times. The CDR3 reads CASSQAQGAQYF. The CDR3 DNA sequence: TGTGCCAGCAGCCAAGCCCAAGGGGCCCAGTACTTC. The chain joins TRBV3-1 to TRBJ2-5, with D tentatively TRBD1 (5 bases). Trimming took off 1 base at V and 9 bases at J, with 9 bases between the two ends. Germline V gives CDR1 LGHDT, CDR2 YNNKEL (reference sequence). The CDR3 runs 12 residues.

As concerns this clonotype: Possible read error: a much larger clone is one base away. This chain connects TRBV10-3 to TRBJ2-5; tentatively, D is TRBD2 (6 bases). The CDR3 totals 16 residues. V lost 3 bases and J lost 1, with 15 bases in between. Looked up from germline, CDR1 is ENHRY and CDR2 is SYGVKD. DNA of the CDR3: TGTGCCATCAGTGAATCGAGCGTGGGACTCCAAGAGACCCAGTACTTC. This encodes CAISESSVGLQETQYF.

This clonotype has more than one count but fewer than ten. The chain carries TRBV11-2 and TRBJ2-7; possibly TRBD1 for D (5 bases). CDR1 SGHAT and CDR2 FQNNGV come from the germline V gene. Trimming took 0 bases from V and 1 from J, leaving 10 bases between them. The CDR3 runs to 15 residues. CDR3 sequence: CASSLERGRSYEQYF. DNA of the CDR3: TGTGCCAGCAGCTTAGAAAGGGGTCGATCCTACGAGCAGTACTTC.

This clonotype was found a few times. The gene calls are TRBV7-3 and TRBJ2-2; TRBD2 matches at 14 bases. The germline V gene encodes CDR1 SGHTA and CDR2 FQGTGA. Losses at the gene ends were 2 bases for V and 6 bases for J; bases not matched to a gene: 5. The CDR3 spans 17 residues. The CDR3 is CASSLYGTSGGAGELFF. CDR3 DNA sequence: TGTGCCAGCAGCTTATATGGGACTAGCGGGGGCGCCGGGGAGCTGTTTTTT.

This clonotype was seen only a few times. V gene TRBV5-1 combines with J gene TRBJ2-5; the match to TRBD2 covers 10 bases. This CDR3 has 16 residues. Looked up from germline, CDR1 is SGHRS and CDR2 is YFSETQ. The V and J ends lost 4 bases and 2 bases, in that order; junction bases with no gene match: 8. The CDR3 reads CASSRNSGGPQETQYF. The CDR3 DNA follows: TGCGCCAGCAGCAGAAATAGCGGGGGGCCACAAGAGACCCAGTACTTC.

Many counts were recorded for this clonotype. The rearrangement links TRBV5-6 to TRBJ1-2; 9 nucleotides match TRBD1. CDR3 length: 16 residues. With V trimmed by 4 bases and J by 3 bases, 10 bases remained unmatched. Germline CDR1 and CDR2: SGHDT and YYEEEE. CDR3: CASSPPLTGGYYGYTF. The DNA of the CDR3 is TGTGCCAGCAGCCCCCCCCTTACAGGGGGCTACTATGGCTACACCTTC.

This clonotype was recorded a few times. V and J are TRBV12-3 or TRBV12-4 and TRBJ1-6; D is perhaps TRBD1 (5 bases). Trimming stripped 5 bases from V and 6 bases from J, with 8 bases between. This CDR3 contains 13 residues. The CDR3 spells CASSPGTNSPLHF. The DNA of the CDR3 is TGTGCCAGCAGTCCGGGGACTAATTCACCCCTCCACTTT.

The chain couples TRBV6-5 to TRBJ1-2, with D possibly matching TRBD1 (6 bases). The germline V gene has CDR1 MNHEY and CDR2 SVGAGI. V was trimmed by 4 bases and J by 4 bases, leaving 16 bases between them. CDR3 length equals 15 residues. CDR3: CASSLTGGYGYGYTF. The CDR3, as DNA: TGTGCCAGCAGTTTGACAGGCGGATACGGCTATGGCTACACCTTC.

This CDR3 is CASSQVTRYLAGRGRDEQFF. The CDR3 DNA reads as TGCGCCAGCAGCCAAGTAACCCGTTATCTTGCAGGTCGGGGTAGGGATGAGCAGTTCTTC. The chain uses TRBV4-3 and TRBJ2-1; a weak D match, TRBD2 (5 bases). In germline, CDR1 is LGHNA, CDR2 YSLEER. V was clipped by 1 base and J by 8 bases, with 30 bases between them. CDR3 size: 20 residues.

The gene calls are TRBV20-1 and TRBJ1-1; D perhaps matches TRBD1 (5 bases). Trimming removed 2 bases from V and 1 base from J, with 14 bases in between. The CDR3 is 15 residues long. CDR1 is DFQATT and CDR2 is SNEGSKA in the germline V gene (reference sequence). The DNA for the CDR3 is TGCAGTGCTAGACCCAGGAGGGGTGGGAACACTGAAGCTTTCTTT. Translating gives CSARPRRGGNTEAFF.

The CDR3 DNA sequence: TGTGCCAGCCCCCCTCGGGGGGCGAAGACTGAAGCTTTCTTT. It codes for CASPPRGAKTEAFF. The chain employs TRBV28 and TRBJ1-1; possible D gene TRBD1, 6 bases. CDR1 and CDR2 (germline): MDHEN, SYDVKM. The CDR3 is 14 amino acids. Trimming left V 8 bases short and J 5 bases short, with 18 bases between. The complete variable domain, with remaining parts taken from reference TRBV28 and TRBJ1-1, reads DVKVTQSSRYLVKRTGEKVFLECVQDMDHENMFWYRQDPGLGLRLIYFSYDVKMKEKGDIPEGYSVSREKKERFSLILESASTNQTSMYLCASPPRGAKTEAFFGQGTRLTVV.

This chain uses TRBV9 with TRBJ2-5; 7 bases fit TRBD2. This CDR3 region has 16 residues. The V gene's germline CDR1 is SGDLS and CDR2 YYNGEE. The V segment lost 1 base and the J segment 1 base; nucleotides outside the gene matches: 7. DNA of the CDR3: TGTGCCAGCAGCGTAACAGCGGGGACCTTCCAAGAGACCCAGTACTTC. It specifies CASSVTAGTFQETQYF.

This clonotype has a handful of counts. The V gene is TRBV7-9, the J gene TRBJ2-7; maybe TRBD1 (6 bases). CDR3 length equals 15 residues. Trimming pared 1 base from V and 3 bases from J, leaving 13 bases between. Germline CDR1 SEHNR, CDR2 FQNEAQ (reference sequence). CDR3 protein: CASSLVSDRIYEQYF. CDR3 DNA sequence: TGTGCCAGCAGCTTAGTCTCGGACAGAATCTACGAGCAGTACTTC.

This clonotype was observed a handful of times. The chain combines TRBV12-3 or TRBV12-4 with TRBJ2-5; TRBD2 matches at 11 bases. CDR3 length: 16 amino acids. J gave up 4 bases and V 4 bases, and 8 bases lay outside the gene matches. CDR3 sequence reads: CASSSYRLAGTETQYF. As DNA, the CDR3 is TGTGCCAGCAGTTCGTACCGACTAGCGGGGACAGAGACCCAGTACTTC.

V is TRBV29-1 and J is TRBJ2-7; D might be TRBD1 (6 bases). Germline CDR1 reads SQVTM; CDR2 reads ANQGSEA. This CDR3 has 12 residues. The V end was cut by 5 bases, the J end by 1 base, with 9 bases between. The chain's CDR3 is CSVMDRSYEQYF. CDR3 DNA: TGCAGCGTTATGGACAGATCCTACGAGCAGTACTTC.

This clonotype has a handful of counts. The chain carries TRBV7-2 and TRBJ2-7; a weak D match, TRBD2 (5 bases). The CDR3 has 13 amino acids. Per germline, CDR1 SGHTA and CDR2 FQGNSA. Trimming removed 5 bases from V and 3 bases from J, with 11 bases in between. CDR3 bases: TGTGCCAGCAGCCCGAGGGTCAGCTACGAGCAGTACTTC. Encoded protein: CASSPRVSYEQYF.

The CDR3: CASSPLGVGADTQYF. The CDR3 nucleotides are TGTGCCAGCAGTCCCCTCGGTGTCGGCGCAGATACGCAGTATTTT. V is TRBV27 and J is TRBJ2-3; no clear D gene. The ends were cut back, 5 bases at V and 4 bases at J, with 16 bases in the middle. Per germline, CDR1 MNHEY and CDR2 SMNVEV (reference sequence). CDR3 length: 15 amino acids.

The V and J genes are TRBV3-1 and TRBJ1-2; D is unresolved. V was shortened by 0 bases and J by 4 bases, with 9 bases between the two germline ends. CDR3 length: 14 residues. Germline V gives CDR1 LGHDT, CDR2 YNNKEL (reference sequence). CDR3 residues: CASSQDREAYGYTF. The CDR3, as DNA: TGTGCCAGCAGCCAAGATCGGGAGGCCTATGGCTACACCTTC.

This clonotype was counted a few times. J is TRBJ2-1 and V is TRBV7-9; 7 positions match TRBD2. Germline CDR1 is SEHNR and CDR2 is FQNEAQ (reference sequence). The CDR3 length is 17 residues. The trim removed 1 base at V and 4 bases at J, leaving 10 bases unmatched. CDR3 DNA: TGTGCCAGCAGCTTAGAGGCTGGGGGGGGAGCTTACAATGAGCAGTTCTTC. It yields the protein CASSLEAGGGAYNEQFF.

Here the CDR3 reads CASSGTGTDYGYTF. CDR3 nucleotide sequence: TGTGCCAGCAGTGGGACAGGGACGGACTATGGCTACACCTTC. V usage is TRBV27 and J usage is TRBJ1-2; 9 bases line up with TRBD1. The CDR3 has 14 amino acids. Germline loops: CDR1 MNHEY, CDR2 SMNVEV (reference sequence). The trim removed 5 bases at V and 3 bases at J, leaving 4 bases unmatched.

The V and J genes are TRBV12-3 or TRBV12-4 and TRBJ2-1, with TRBD1 as a possible D gene (6 bases). The length of the CDR3 is 14 residues. V lost 3 bases to trimming and J lost 6 bases, with 12 bases between them. The CDR3, as DNA: TGTGCCAGCAGTTTTCTTGGGGGCCTCAATGAGCAGTTCTTC. Translation: CASSFLGGLNEQFF.

This clonotype was observed a handful of times. CDR3 nucleotide sequence: TGCGCCAGCAGCCAGACAGGGGTTGGGGAGACCCAGTACTTC. This codes for CASSQTGVGETQYF. The genes are TRBV4-1 and TRBJ2-5; TRBD1 aligns across 8 bases. After removal of 3 bases from V and 5 bases from J, the junction contained 5 bases not matched to a gene. The germline CDR1 and CDR2 sequences are MGHRA and YSYEKL. The CDR3 is made up of 14 amino acids.

This chain uses TRBV11-1 with TRBJ2-1; no firm D call. This CDR3 has 13 amino acids. Germline V gene lookup returns CDR1 SGHAT and CDR2 FQDESV (reference sequence). The germline V and J ends were trimmed by 4 bases and 9 bases, with 13 bases remaining between them. This CDR3 reads CASSYDRNAEQFF. CDR3 in DNA: TGTGCCAGCAGCTACGACCGTAATGCTGAGCAGTTCTTC.

The gene calls are TRBV27 and TRBJ2-5; unclear D gene. CDR1 is MNHEY, CDR2 SMNVEV, per germline (reference sequence). The CDR3 length is 17 residues. Between the trimmed V and J ends, which lost 3 bases and 6 bases, there was a span of 23 bases. In DNA form, the CDR3 reads TGTGCCAGCAGTTTGGGGTGGGGTTCCCCCTCCAAGCAGACCCAGTACTTC. It yields the protein CASSLGWGSPSKQTQYF.

This clonotype has more than one count but fewer than ten. The chain recombines TRBV7-2 with TRBJ1-1, with unresolved D. Germline V gives CDR1 SGHTA, CDR2 FQGNSA. Between the trimmed V and J ends, which lost 6 bases and 4 bases, there was a span of 12 bases. This CDR3 has 13 amino acids. DNA of the CDR3: TGTGCCAGCAGATATACGGGGAGCACTGAAGCTTTCTTT. Translation gives CASRYTGSTEAFF. Combining the CDR3 with reference TRBV7-2 and TRBJ1-1 gives the whole variable domain GAGVSQSPSNKVTEKGKDVELRCDPISGHTALYWYRQSLGQGLEFLIYFQGNSAPDKSGLPSDRFSAERTGGSVSTLTIQRTQQEDSAVYLCASRYTGSTEAFFGQGTRLTVV.

The chain links TRBV12-3 or TRBV12-4 to TRBJ1-6; the D gene is possibly TRBD1 (5 bases). CDR3 length: 14 residues. V lost 3 bases and J 8 bases, leaving 11 bases between the germline ends. The CDR3 DNA follows: TGTGCCAGCAGTTTGTCTGGGGGTTATTCACCCCTCCACTTT. Protein product: CASSLSGGYSPLHF.

This clonotype was detected a few times. The chain has TRBV5-1 and TRBJ2-7; the D gene is possibly TRBD1 (5 bases). This CDR3 spans 15 amino acids. With 0 bases removed from V and 3 bases from J, the gap between germline ends came to 13 bases. Germline loops: CDR1 SGHRS, CDR2 YFSETQ. This CDR3 is CASSLEAGNSYEQYF. The CDR3 DNA is TGCGCCAGCAGCTTGGAGGCAGGGAATAGCTACGAGCAGTACTTC.